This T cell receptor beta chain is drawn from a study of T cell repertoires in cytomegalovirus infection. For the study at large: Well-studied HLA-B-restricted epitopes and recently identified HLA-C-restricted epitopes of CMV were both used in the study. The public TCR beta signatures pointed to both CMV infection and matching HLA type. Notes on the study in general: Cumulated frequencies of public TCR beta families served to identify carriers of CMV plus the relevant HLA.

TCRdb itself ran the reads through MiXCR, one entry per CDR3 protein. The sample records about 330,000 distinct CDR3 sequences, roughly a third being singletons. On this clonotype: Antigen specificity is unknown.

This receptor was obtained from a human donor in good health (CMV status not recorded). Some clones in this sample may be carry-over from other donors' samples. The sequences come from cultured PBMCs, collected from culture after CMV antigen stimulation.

As DNA, the CDR3 is TGTGCCAGCAGTTTGCCGAACACTGAAGCTTTCTTT. Protein sequence: CASSLPNTEAFF. The V and J genes are TRBV6-5 and TRBJ1-1; no definite D call. Per germline, CDR1 MNHEY and CDR2 SVGAGI. Between the trimmed V and J ends, which lost 4 bases and 1 base, there was a span of 4 bases. This CDR3 spans 12 amino acids.